The source of this T cell receptor beta chain is a study of tumor-infiltrating lymphocytes in primary liver carcinoma (dated by TCRdb to 2016 to 2017). Background for the entire study: The five patients, three men and two women aged 30 to 69 years, had hepatocellular carcinoma (four) or combined HCC and intrahepatic cholangiocarcinoma (one). Tumors of the five patients were stage T1-T3 N0M0 with maximum diameters of about 4.2 to 11 cm. Roughly 3.5 to 7.5 million productive TCRbeta reads were obtained per sample, and no significant difference in read depth was found between tissue types. For each liver tumor, the study sampled five regions along with adjacent normal tissue and blood, and applied TCRbeta repertoire sequencing, expression microarrays and whole-exome sequencing. A total of approximately 35 specimens from 5 patients underwent TCRbeta repertoire sequencing, comprising 25 tumor regions, 5 adjacent noncancerous liver tissues and 5 peripheral blood samples. Agilent mRNA microarray profiling was performed on the 20 to 25 tumor region samples to relate TCRbeta repertoire diversity to the local molecular phenotype. Repertoires from technical replicates were highly reproducible, with mean shared-clone rates roughly 0.87 and correlation coefficients above 0.98.

Total RNA and DNA were co-extracted from 20-30 mg of bulk tissue with the AllPrep DNA/RNA mini kit, without cell sorting. Roughly five patients with histopathologically diagnosed primary liver carcinoma underwent surgical resection in China between late 2015 and March 2016. At the time of sampling, the patients were treatment-naive and had chronic HBV infection. Five spatially separated regions were sampled from each tumor: the superior, inferior, left-lateral and right-lateral poles, plus the tumor centre. According to histology, viable tumor cells made up more than 85% of every tumor sample. Fresh tumor and adjacent tissue pieces were bisected, with one half stored in RNAlater at -80 degrees C and the other half sent for histology. On the study overall, not on this receptor specifically: Because only the TCR beta chain was sequenced and unpaired alpha chains were not captured, true repertoire diversity is likely underestimated. With just a few patients in the study, the authors point out that the findings should be validated in a larger study. Repertoire overlap was higher between tumor regions (mean around 35%) than tumor-adjacent (approximately 17%) or tumor-blood (about 15%) pairs, consistent with antigen-driven expansion. Since the samples were bulk and unsorted, there was no way to compare CD4+ and CD8+ T cell repertoires. The top 250 clones accounted for a significantly greater share of the repertoire in tumors than in blood (p = 0.039). Only about 7-24% of top clones were present in all five regions of a tumor, suggesting spatial heterogeneity of tumor-infiltrating T cells.

Starting from about 500 ng total RNA, TCRbeta-specific cDNA was produced by reverse transcription with a constant-region primer and ProtoScript II reverse transcriptase. Construction of the TCRbeta libraries relied on three nested rounds of multiplex PCR, following a slightly modified ARM-PCR procedure. Sample barcodes and Illumina adapters were added in a final 25-cycle PCR with Deep VentR polymerase. Before sequencing, amplicons between 200 and 500 bp were purified from gel using a QIAquick gel extraction kit. TCRbeta amplicons were sequenced on an Illumina HiSeq 2500 with 250-bp paired-end reads. The original pipeline was this. Trimmomatic v0.33 was used to quality-trim the reads, and FLASH v1.2.11 was used to merge paired reads so that full CDR3 sequences could be recovered. V, D and J germline segments were assigned to the rearranged TCRbeta sequences using MiGEC v1.2.1b. Clonotype statistics and Shannon-Wiener diversity indices were calculated with VDJtools v1.0.0. To cut down on sampling bias, every analysis after diversity analysis relied on just the 250 most abundant clonotypes from each sample. In TCRdb, the public reads were trimmed at Q25 with fastp and aligned with MiXCR, with productive beta chains retained. Merged by CDR3 protein, the rows form single entries marked with the most common genes and DNA. The V and J calls were determined by TCRdb, not by the authors. This sample gives 95,000 to 100,000 distinct CDR3 sequences in total; approximately 70% of them show up just once. Clones ranked in the top ten supply approximately 12% of the sample.

This clonotype was found many times. Its target antigen remains unknown. The sample holds no much larger clone one base away, and base qualities are not on file. Sequencing input: liver tumor tissue from sampling region 2. The sample's cell subset or site label is to be understood as: tumor region T2, inferior pole. The TCR originated in a woman aged 55-70 years with primary liver carcinoma and hepatitis B virus infection.

The nucleotide sequence reads TGTGCCAGCAGCCTGACTTCAGGGGTTGATTCACCCCTCCACTTT. It encodes CASSLTSGVDSPLHF. Recombination linked TRBV7-9 to TRBJ1-6, and perhaps TRBD1 as D gene, on 6 matching bases. The CDR3 sequence holds 15 residues, the cysteine and phenylalanine included. Only the CDR3 DNA stays, 45 bases, in frame from base 1. Via the germline V gene (reference sequence), CDR1 is SEHNR and CDR2 FQNEAQ. V is clipped by 5 bases and J by 8 bases, and the sequence between their germline boundaries is 16 bases long.